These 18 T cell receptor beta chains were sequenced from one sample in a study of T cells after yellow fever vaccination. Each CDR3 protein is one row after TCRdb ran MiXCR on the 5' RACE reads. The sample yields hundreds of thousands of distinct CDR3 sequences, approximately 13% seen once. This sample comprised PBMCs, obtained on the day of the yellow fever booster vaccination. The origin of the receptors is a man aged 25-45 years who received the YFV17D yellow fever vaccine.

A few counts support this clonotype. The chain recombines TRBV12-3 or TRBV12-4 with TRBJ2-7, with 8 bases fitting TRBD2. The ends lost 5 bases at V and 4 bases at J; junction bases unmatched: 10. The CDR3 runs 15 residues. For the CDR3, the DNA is TGTGCCAGCAGTCCTACGGGGGGGCCCGCATACGAGCAGTACTTC. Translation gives CASSPTGGPAYEQYF.

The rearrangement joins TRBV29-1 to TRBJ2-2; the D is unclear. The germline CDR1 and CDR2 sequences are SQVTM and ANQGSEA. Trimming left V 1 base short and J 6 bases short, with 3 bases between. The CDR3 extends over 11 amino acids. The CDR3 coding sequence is TGCAGCGTTGAAGTCCCCGGGGAGCTGTTTTTT. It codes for CSVEVPGELFF.

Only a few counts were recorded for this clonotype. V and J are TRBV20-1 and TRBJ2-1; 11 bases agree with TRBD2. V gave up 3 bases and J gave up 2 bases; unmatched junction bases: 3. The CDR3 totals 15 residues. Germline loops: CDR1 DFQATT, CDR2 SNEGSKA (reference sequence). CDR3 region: CSASKLAGAYNEQFF. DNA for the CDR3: TGCAGTGCTAGTAAACTAGCGGGGGCCTACAATGAGCAGTTCTTC.

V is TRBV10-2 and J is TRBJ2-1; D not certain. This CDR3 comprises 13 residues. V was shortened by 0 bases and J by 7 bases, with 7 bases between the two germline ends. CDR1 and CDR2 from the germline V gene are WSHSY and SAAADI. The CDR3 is CASSESSSNEQFF. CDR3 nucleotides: TGCGCCAGCAGTGAGTCGTCGTCTAATGAGCAGTTCTTC.

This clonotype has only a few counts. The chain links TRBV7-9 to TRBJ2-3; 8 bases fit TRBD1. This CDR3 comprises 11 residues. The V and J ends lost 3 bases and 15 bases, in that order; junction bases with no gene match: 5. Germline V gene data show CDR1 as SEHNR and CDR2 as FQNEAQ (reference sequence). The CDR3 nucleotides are TGTGCCAGCAGCTTGTCGGACAGGGACTATTTT. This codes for CASSLSDRDYF.

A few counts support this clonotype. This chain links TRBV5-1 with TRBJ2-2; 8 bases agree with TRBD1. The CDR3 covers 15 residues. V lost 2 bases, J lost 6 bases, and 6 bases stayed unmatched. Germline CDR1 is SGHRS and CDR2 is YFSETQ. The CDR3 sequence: CASSFGQGGSGELFF. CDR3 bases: TGCGCCAGCAGCTTCGGACAGGGTGGTTCCGGGGAGCTGTTTTTT.

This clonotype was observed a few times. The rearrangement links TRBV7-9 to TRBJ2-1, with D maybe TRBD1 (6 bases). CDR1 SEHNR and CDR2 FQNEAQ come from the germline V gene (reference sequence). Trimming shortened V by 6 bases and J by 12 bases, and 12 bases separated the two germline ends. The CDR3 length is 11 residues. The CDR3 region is CASRQGVGQFF. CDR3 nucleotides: TGTGCCAGCAGACAGGGCGTGGGGCAGTTCTTC.

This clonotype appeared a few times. The CDR3, as DNA: TGTGCCAGTAACCCCGGGCCCTACACTGAAGCTTTCTTT. Translating it yields CASNPGPYTEAFF. V gene TRBV19 combines with J gene TRBJ1-1, with D uncertain. The CDR3 length is 13 residues. V gave up 7 bases and J gave up 3 bases, with 12 bases separating them. Germline loops: CDR1 LNHDA, CDR2 SQIVND (reference sequence).

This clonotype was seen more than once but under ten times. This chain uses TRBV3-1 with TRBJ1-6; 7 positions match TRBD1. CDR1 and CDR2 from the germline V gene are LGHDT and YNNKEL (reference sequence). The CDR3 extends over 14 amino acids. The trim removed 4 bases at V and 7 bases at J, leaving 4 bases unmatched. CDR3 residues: CASSPGTANSPLHF. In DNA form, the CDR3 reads TGTGCCAGCAGCCCCGGGACAGCAAATTCACCCCTCCACTTT.

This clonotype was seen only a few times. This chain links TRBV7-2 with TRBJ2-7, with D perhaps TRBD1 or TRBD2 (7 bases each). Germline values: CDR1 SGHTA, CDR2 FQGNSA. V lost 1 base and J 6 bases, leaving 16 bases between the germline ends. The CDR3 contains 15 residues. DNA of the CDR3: TGTGCCAGCAGCTTAGGGGGGGGACAGAACCTCGAGCAGTACTTC. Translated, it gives CASSLGGGQNLEQYF.

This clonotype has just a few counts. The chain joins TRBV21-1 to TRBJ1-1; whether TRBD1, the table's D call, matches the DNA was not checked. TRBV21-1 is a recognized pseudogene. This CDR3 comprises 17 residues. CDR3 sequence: CASSKKGQGGMNTEAFF. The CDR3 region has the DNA TGTGCCAGCAGCAAAAAAGGGCAGGGTGGCATGAACACTGAAGCTTTCTTT.

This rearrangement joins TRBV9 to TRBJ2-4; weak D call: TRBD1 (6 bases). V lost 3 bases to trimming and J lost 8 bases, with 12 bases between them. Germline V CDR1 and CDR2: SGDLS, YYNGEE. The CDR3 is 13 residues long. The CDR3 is CASSGQDFYIQYF. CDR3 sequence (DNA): TGTGCCAGCAGCGGACAGGATTTCTACATTCAGTACTTC.

DNA of the CDR3: TGTGCCTGGAACACTGACGCCGGGGAGCTGTTTTTT. Translation: CAWNTDAGELFF. The rearrangement uses TRBV30 and TRBJ2-2; D unclear. The CDR3 is made up of 12 amino acids. The ends were cut back, 4 bases at V and 6 bases at J, with 9 bases in the middle. Germline assignment: CDR1 GTSNPN and CDR2 SVGIG (reference sequence).

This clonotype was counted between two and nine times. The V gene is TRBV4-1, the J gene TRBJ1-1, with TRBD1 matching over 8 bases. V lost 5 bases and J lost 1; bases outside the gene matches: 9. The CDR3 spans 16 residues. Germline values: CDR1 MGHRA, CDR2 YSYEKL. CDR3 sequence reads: CASSKTSGTGNTEAFF. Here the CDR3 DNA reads TGCGCCAGCAGCAAAACCTCCGGGACAGGGAACACTGAAGCTTTCTTT.

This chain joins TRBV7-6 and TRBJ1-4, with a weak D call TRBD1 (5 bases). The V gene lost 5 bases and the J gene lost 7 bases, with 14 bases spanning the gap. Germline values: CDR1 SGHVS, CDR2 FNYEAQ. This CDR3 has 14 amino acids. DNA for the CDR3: TGTGCCAGCAGCAAGGGGTCCGTAGGTGAAAAACTGTTTTTT. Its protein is CASSKGSVGEKLFF.

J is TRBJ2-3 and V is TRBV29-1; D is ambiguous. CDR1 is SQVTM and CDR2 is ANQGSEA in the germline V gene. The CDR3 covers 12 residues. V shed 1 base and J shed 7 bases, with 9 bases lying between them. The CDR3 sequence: CSVEGARNTQYF. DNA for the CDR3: TGCAGCGTTGAAGGGGCAAGAAATACGCAGTATTTT.

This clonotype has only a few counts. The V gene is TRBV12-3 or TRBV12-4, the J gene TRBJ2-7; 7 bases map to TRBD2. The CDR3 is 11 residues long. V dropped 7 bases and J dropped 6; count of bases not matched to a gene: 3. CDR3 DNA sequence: TGTGCCAGCAAGGGCGGGGGCGAGCAGTACTTC. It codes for CASKGGGEQYF.

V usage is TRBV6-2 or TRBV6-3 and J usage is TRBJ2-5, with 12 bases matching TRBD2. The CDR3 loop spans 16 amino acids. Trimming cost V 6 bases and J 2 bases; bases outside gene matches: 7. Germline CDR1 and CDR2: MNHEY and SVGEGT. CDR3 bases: TGTGCCAGCAGAACCGGACTAGCGGGGACACAAGAGACCCAGTACTTC. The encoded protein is CASRTGLAGTQETQYF.